Listed below are T cell receptor beta chains from one sample, sequenced in a study of CD8+ T cells in alopecia areata. TCRdb keeps only in-frame clones here, not all; method: immunoSEQ multiplex PCR. The sample carries around 180,000 clones, around three fifths recorded once. The material was CD4+ T cells sorted from blood, obtained at week 24, from a patient treated with tofacitinib. The receptors stem from a human donor with alopecia areata. The CDR3 runs from the conserved cysteine through the conserved F or W. The order of the fields is J gene, clone size, D gene, V gene, CDR3 protein, CDR3 DNA. The D gene is left open where the match is weak. Size is stated for part of the rows, as once, few or many counts, or as a class when the clone is expanded.

TRBJ1-5,few,TRBD1,TRBV19,CASSVGQASNQPQHF,TGTGCCAGTAGTGTGGGACAGGCTAGCAATCAGCCCCAGCATTTT
TRBJ1-5,.,.,TRBV9,CASSVERARGQNSNQPQHF,TGTGCCAGCAGCGTAGAGAGGGCCCGGGGGCAAAATAGCAATCAGCCCCAGCATTTT
TRBJ2-7,.,.,TRBV6-1,CASSAGESGYEQYF,TGTGCCAGCAGCGCAGGGGAATCTGGCTACGAGCAGTACTTC
TRBJ2-5,.,.,TRBV25-1,CASSDFGPEETQYF,TGTGCCAGCAGTGATTTCGGGCCAGAAGAGACCCAGTACTTC
TRBJ2-7,.,.,TRBV6-6,CASSYRGAIYEQYF,TGTGCCAGCAGTTACAGGGGAGCGATCTACGAGCAGTACTTC
TRBJ1-4,.,.,TRBV7-9,CASSLDRLNEKLFF,TGTGCCAGCAGTCTTGACAGACTGAATGAAAAACTGTTTTTT
TRBJ2-1,.,.,TRBV30,CALEGPMDNEQFF,TGTGCCTTGGAGGGGCCCATGGACAATGAGCAGTTCTTC
TRBJ2-2,.,TRBD1,TRBV27,CASTHFTGAVGELFF,TGTGCCAGCACCCATTTCACAGGGGCTGTCGGGGAGCTGTTTTTT
TRBJ2-1,few,TRBD1,TRBV29-1,CSADSGQGLHNEQFF,TGCAGCGCCGATTCGGGACAGGGGCTACACAATGAGCAGTTCTTC
TRBJ1-6,.,.,TRBV27,CASSFGGLSPLHF,TGTGCCAGCAGTTTTGGAGGTTTATCACCCCTCCACTTT
TRBJ2-1,.,TRBD2,TRBV5-4,CASSLEASGIDEQFF,TGTGCCAGCAGCTTGGAGGCTAGCGGTATCGATGAGCAGTTCTTC
TRBJ1-2,.,.,TRBV30,CAWSNEHDFPNYGYTF,TGTGCCTGGAGTAATGAACACGATTTCCCTAACTATGGCTACACCTTC
TRBJ1-6,.,.,TRBV30,CAWRAGDALNSPLHF,TGTGCCTGGAGGGCAGGGGACGCCCTCAATTCACCCCTCCACTTT
TRBJ2-1,few,.,TRBV15,CATSRDMGNEQFF,TGTGCCACCAGCAGAGATATGGGCAATGAGCAGTTCTTC
TRBJ1-6,.,.,TRBV18,CASSRTEKNSPLHF,TGTGCCAGCTCACGTACCGAAAAGAATTCACCCCTCCACTTT
TRBJ2-6,.,.,TRBV4-3,CASSQDSGPGANVLTF,TGCGCCAGCAGCCAAGATTCAGGCCCTGGGGCCAACGTCCTGACTTTC
TRBJ1-2,.,.,TRBV6-6,CASSATVYGYTF,TGTGCCAGCAGCGCGACAGTTTATGGCTACACCTTC
TRBJ1-1,once,.,TRBV5-1,CASSGYSVNTEAFF,TGCGCCAGCAGCGGGTATTCGGTGAACACTGAAGCTTTCTTT
TRBJ1-1,once,.,TRBV30,CASYQGNTEAFF,TGTGCCTCTTACCAGGGGAACACTGAAGCTTTCTTT
TRBJ2-5,.,TRBD2,TRBV13,CASSLLTTSGETQYF,TGTGCCAGCAGCCTACTCACGACTAGCGGAGAGACCCAGTACTTC
TRBJ1-2,.,.,TRBV9,CASSVEAGARGYGYTF,TGTGCCAGCAGCGTAGAAGCGGGGGCGCGGGGCTATGGCTACACCTTC
TRBJ2-5,.,.,TRBV29-1,CSADVAGTQETQYF,TGCAGCGCCGACGTTGCGGGGACCCAAGAGACCCAGTACTTC
TRBJ2-3,.,.,TRBV30,CAWSVLQGWTDTQYF,TGTGCCTGGAGTGTCTTGCAGGGCTGGACAGATACGCAGTATTTT
TRBJ2-3,few,.,TRBV7-2,CASSLIDTQYF,TGTGCCAGCAGCTTAATAGATACGCAGTATTTT
TRBJ1-2,once,.,TRBV4-3,CASSQDNSYGYTF,TGCGCCAGCAGCCAAGATAACAGCTATGGCTACACCTTC
TRBJ1-2,.,.,TRBV7-2,CASSLGSRYGYTF,TGTGCCAGCAGCTTGGGGTCCCGCTATGGCTACACCTTC
TRBJ2-3,.,.,TRBV4-1,CASSQVPTGVSDTQYF,TGCGCCAGCAGCCAAGTCCCGACGGGGGTTTCGGATACGCAGTATTTT
TRBJ1-1,.,TRBD1,TRBV14,CASSRRTGVNTEAFF,TGTGCCAGCAGCCGACGGACAGGGGTGAACACTGAAGCTTTCTTT
TRBJ1-1,few,.,TRBV19,CASTLGGYTEAFF,TGTGCCAGTACCCTGGGGGGGTACACTGAAGCTTTCTTT
TRBJ1-6,once,TRBD1,TRBV11-2,CASSLRSRGLAPLHF,TGTGCCAGCAGCTTACGGTCCAGGGGGCTTGCACCCCTCCACTTT
TRBJ2-2,few,.,TRBV23-1,CASSLTEANTGELFF,TGCGCCAGCAGTCTGACCGAGGCGAACACCGGGGAGCTGTTTTTT
TRBJ1-2,.,.,TRBV6-1,CASSHMADNYGYTF,TGTGCCAGCAGCCACATGGCGGATAACTATGGCTACACCTTC
TRBJ2-5,.,.,TRBV7-3,CASSFRGAETQYF,TGTGCCAGCAGCTTCCGAGGGGCAGAGACCCAGTACTTC
TRBJ1-2,few,.,TRBV30,CAYESGTPGGYGYTF,TGTGCCTACGAAAGTGGGACCCCGGGAGGTTATGGCTACACCTTC
TRBJ1-5,.,.,TRBV7-9,CASSPSTDYSNQPQHF,TGTGCCAGCAGCCCCTCGACGGATTATAGCAATCAGCCCCAGCATTTT
TRBJ2-1,.,TRBD2,TRBV6-1,CASSATSGGAGEQFF,TGTGCCAGCAGTGCAACTAGCGGGGGGGCCGGTGAGCAGTTCTTC
TRBJ1-4,.,TRBD1,TRBV29-1,CSVTDREVGKLFF,TGCAGCGTTACAGACAGGGAGGTTGGAAAACTGTTTTTT
TRBJ2-7,.,.,TRBV4-3,CASSPLMKGDEQYF,TGCGCCAGCAGCCCCCTGATGAAGGGGGACGAGCAGTACTTC
TRBJ2-2,.,TRBD2,TRBV29-1,CSVEQRTSLGGELFF,TGCAGCGTTGAGCAGAGGACTAGTTTAGGCGGGGAGCTGTTTTTT
TRBJ2-3,.,.,TRBV29-1,CSFRDTVGFDTQYF,TGCAGCTTCCGGGACACCGTAGGATTCGATACGCAGTATTTT
TRBJ2-7,.,TRBD2,TRBV27,CASTPTSLAREQYF,TGTGCCAGCACTCCAACCTCACTAGCGAGAGAGCAGTACTTC
TRBJ2-5,.,.,TRBV6-5,CASSPGPTQYF,TGTGCCAGCAGTCCGGGACCTACCCAGTACTTC
TRBJ1-6,.,.,TRBV4-3,CASSQEPRQVSPLHF,TGCGCCAGCAGCCAAGAACCCCGACAAGTGTCACCCCTCCACTTT
TRBJ1-1,.,.,TRBV5-6,CASSPSGTRMNTEAFF,TGTGCCAGCAGCCCCTCAGGGACACGCATGAACACTGAAGCTTTCTTT
TRBJ2-3,few,TRBD2,TRBV6-1,CASILAGNTDTQYF,TGTGCCAGCATTTTAGCGGGGAACACAGATACGCAGTATTTT
TRBJ1-1,.,.,TRBV5-1,CASSRLGSTEAFF,TGCGCCAGCAGTCGATTAGGGAGTACTGAAGCTTTCTTT
TRBJ2-3,few,.,TRBV28,CASLTPRGDTQYF,TGTGCCAGCTTGACCCCCCGAGGGGATACGCAGTATTTT
TRBJ2-3,.,.,TRBV7-2,CASSLYQSMADTQYF,TGTGCCAGCAGCTTATACCAGAGTATGGCAGATACGCAGTATTTT
TRBJ1-1,.,.,TRBV19,CASSLNTEAFF,TGTGCCAGTAGTTTGAACACTGAAGCTTTCTTT
TRBJ2-7,.,TRBD1,TRBV5-1,CASSFDRGPYEQYF,TGCGCCAGCAGCTTCGACAGGGGGCCCTACGAGCAGTACTTC
TRBJ2-7,.,TRBD2,TRBV4-3,CASSQGGSGGAYEQYF,TGCGCTAGCAGCCAAGGGGGCAGCGGGGGGGCCTACGAGCAGTACTTC
TRBJ1-4,.,TRBD1,TRBV23-1,CASSQPRTGNNEKLFF,TGCGCCAGCAGTCAACCGAGGACAGGGAATAATGAAAAACTGTTTTTT
TRBJ2-7,.,.,TRBV11-3,CASSLDEGSREQYF,TGTGCCAGCAGCTTAGACGAGGGGTCGCGCGAGCAGTACTTC
TRBJ2-2,few,.,TRBV15,CATSRVKGPNTGELFF,TGTGCCACCAGCAGAGTCAAAGGGCCGAACACCGGGGAGCTGTTTTTT